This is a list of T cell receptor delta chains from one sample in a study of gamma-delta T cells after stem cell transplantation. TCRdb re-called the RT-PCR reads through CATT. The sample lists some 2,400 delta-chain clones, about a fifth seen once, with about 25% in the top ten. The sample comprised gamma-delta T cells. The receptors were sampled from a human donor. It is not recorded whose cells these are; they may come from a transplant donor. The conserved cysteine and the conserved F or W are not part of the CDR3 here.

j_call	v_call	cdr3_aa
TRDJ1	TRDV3	ALCSSTHNTDKLI
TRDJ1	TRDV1	ALGELAPWPTPDKLI
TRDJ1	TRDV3	ALCSSTHNTDKLI
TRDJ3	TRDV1	ALGELEPLFPLRLLGDTRVWDTRQMF
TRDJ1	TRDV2	ACDTVGDGTYTDKLI
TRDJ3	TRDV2	ACDTIMGDKQGWDTRQMF
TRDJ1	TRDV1	ALGDGLLSNWGIGRLI
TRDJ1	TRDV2	ACDTVKSYVGTGGYAPDKLI
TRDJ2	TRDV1	ALGASHFLPLYWGSSTTLTAQLF
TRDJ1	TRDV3	ASLFLPFLRTGWYTDKLI
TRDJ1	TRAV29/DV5	AAKSFPYTDKLI
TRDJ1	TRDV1	ALGENILGDKSDKLI
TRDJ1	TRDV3	AFSVGDIDDKLI
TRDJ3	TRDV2	ACDPISTGGRKTSSWDTRQMF
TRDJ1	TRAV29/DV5	AASYGPHLRWGIPYTDKLI
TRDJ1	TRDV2	ACVPLGGDTDKLI
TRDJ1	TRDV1	ALGELPVILRLVLGVPSYTDKLI
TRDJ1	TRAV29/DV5	AASKLRLLLGDRADKLI
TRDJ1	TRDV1	ALGPLALFGTDKLI
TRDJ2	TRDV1	ALGELLRWGYALTAQLF
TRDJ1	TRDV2	ACDPTGPPSELI
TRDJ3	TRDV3	ATYLLPWGAPSWDTRQMF
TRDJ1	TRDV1	ALGDGGGIRRGTDKLI
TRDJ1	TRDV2	ACDTPHWGILFKGFYTDKLI
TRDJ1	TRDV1	ALGEGGFRTPTLYWGIQWSRYTDKLI
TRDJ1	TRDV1	ALGEPTTTRRLWAITDKLI
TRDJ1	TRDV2	ACDTPRTRADKLI
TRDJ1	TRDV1	ALGENRPSHLLTYLTGGHHLPYTDKLI
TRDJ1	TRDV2	ACDSTGGRQLI
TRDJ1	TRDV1	ALGAPGLLPELSTDKLI
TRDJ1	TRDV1	ALGGYPAYWGILLYTDKLI
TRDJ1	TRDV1	ALGEPLAPPWGIIDKLI
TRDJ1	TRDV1	ALGELPPEPYWGILPDKLI
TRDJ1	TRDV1	ALGDPFLSVGDDTDKLT
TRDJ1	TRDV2	ACDSVVGGAGGTDKLI
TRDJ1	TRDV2	ACDTGKFTDKLI
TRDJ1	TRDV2	ACDILSQYTDKLI
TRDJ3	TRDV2	ACDTVAPHLGIPPSSWDTRQMF
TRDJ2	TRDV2	ACVKGIRLTAQLF
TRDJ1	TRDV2	ACDTECRGWGIRRDTDKLI
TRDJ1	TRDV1	ALGEFPWGILGKLI
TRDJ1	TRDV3	AFIAKNWGILAIYTDKLI
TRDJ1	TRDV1	ALGDHGMHLDLLHTLTGGYAEKADKLI
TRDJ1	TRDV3	ASSLFPYWGTSPNTDKLI
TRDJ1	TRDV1	ALGSSFLLGDYTDKLI
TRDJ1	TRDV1	ALGALALYFTGGFNTDKLI
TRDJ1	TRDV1	ALGEPEKLLPGGYTDKLI
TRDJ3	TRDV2	ACDTGRGAKPWDTRQMF
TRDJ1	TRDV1	ALGGLAGGWGGLI
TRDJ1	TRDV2	ACDTLVLQVGGYGGDTDKLI
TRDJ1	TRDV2	ACDTLGVGSTDKLI
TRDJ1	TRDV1	ALGELDVYWGILADKLI
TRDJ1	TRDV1	ALGIPPSHKLI